These T cell receptor beta chains were read from a single sample in a study of shared clonotypes between healthy human individuals. Here immunoSEQ multiplex PCR was the method, and the copy in TCRdb shows in-frame clones only, minus some. The sample consists of hundreds of thousands of clones, roughly nine tenths of them appearing once. Sequenced input: naive CD8+ T cells sorted from blood. The receptors shown here come from a man between 25 and 39 years old in good health. Each CDR3 is given with its conserved first and last residue. A D gene is named only where the DNA matches it firmly. Clone size is given for some rows only: seen once, a few or many times, or a class if the clone is expanded.

v_gene: TRBV4-1
j_gene: TRBJ2-2
d_gene: TRBD2
abundance: .
CDR3aa: CASSQTGGLLTGELFF
CDR3nt: TGCGCCAGCAGCCAGACGGGAGGGCTCTTAACCGGGGAGCTGTTTTTT

v_gene: TRBV10-1
j_gene: TRBJ2-7
d_gene: .
abundance: .
CDR3aa: CASSPEDASYEQYF
CDR3nt: TGCGCCAGCAGTCCCGAAGACGCCTCCTACGAGCAGTACTTC

v_gene: TRBV9
j_gene: TRBJ2-1
d_gene: TRBD2
abundance: .
CDR3aa: CASSPKSLAGDSNEQFF
CDR3nt: TGTGCCAGCAGCCCTAAGTCCCTAGCGGGAGATTCCAATGAGCAGTTCTTC

v_gene: TRBV7-9
j_gene: TRBJ2-2
d_gene: .
abundance: .
CDR3aa: CASSGGQATGELFF
CDR3nt: TGTGCCAGCAGTGGGGGCCAAGCCACCGGGGAGCTGTTTTTT

v_gene: TRBV27
j_gene: TRBJ2-5
d_gene: TRBD1
abundance: .
CDR3aa: CASSLGTAQETQYF
CDR3nt: TGTGCCAGCAGTTTAGGGACAGCCCAAGAGACCCAGTACTTC

v_gene: TRBV5-1
j_gene: TRBJ2-7
d_gene: TRBD1
abundance: .
CDR3aa: CASSEGQGGYEQYF
CDR3nt: TGCGCCAGCAGTGAAGGACAGGGTGGCTACGAGCAGTACTTC

v_gene: TRBV7-3
j_gene: TRBJ2-1
d_gene: TRBD2
abundance: .
CDR3aa: CASSYSGRSYNEQFF
CDR3nt: TGTGCCAGCAGCTATAGCGGGAGGTCCTACAATGAGCAGTTCTTC

v_gene: TRBV2
j_gene: TRBJ2-7
d_gene: .
abundance: few
CDR3aa: CASNGRYYEQYF
CDR3nt: TGTGCCAGCAACGGCAGGTACTACGAGCAGTACTTC

v_gene: TRBV7-9
j_gene: TRBJ2-2
d_gene: .
abundance: .
CDR3aa: CASSFEGVNTGELFF
CDR3nt: TGTGCCAGCAGCTTCGAGGGAGTGAACACCGGGGAGCTGTTTTTT

v_gene: TRBV29-1
j_gene: TRBJ2-2
d_gene: .
abundance: .
CDR3aa: CSVELGLYTGELFF
CDR3nt: TGCAGCGTTGAACTGGGATTATACACCGGGGAGCTGTTTTTT

v_gene: TRBV19
j_gene: TRBJ1-5
d_gene: .
abundance: .
CDR3aa: CASSIAGRARRAQHF
CDR3nt: TGTGCCAGTAGTATAGCGGGGAGGGCTCGGAGAGCCCAGCATTTT

v_gene: TRBV13
j_gene: TRBJ2-1
d_gene: TRBD1
abundance: .
CDR3aa: CASSVTGQGPYNEQFF
CDR3nt: TGTGCCAGCAGCGTCACGGGACAGGGGCCCTACAATGAGCAGTTCTTC

v_gene: TRBV7-3
j_gene: TRBJ2-3
d_gene: TRBD2
abundance: once
CDR3aa: CASSPGTSGIDTQYF
CDR3nt: TGTGCCAGCAGCCCAGGGACTAGCGGGATAGATACGCAGTATTTT

v_gene: TRBV29-1
j_gene: TRBJ2-7
d_gene: TRBD1
abundance: .
CDR3aa: CSAGTGISEQYF
CDR3nt: TGCAGCGCCGGGACAGGGATATCCGAGCAGTACTTC

v_gene: TRBV11-2
j_gene: TRBJ2-7
d_gene: TRBD2
abundance: .
CDR3aa: CASSSPYGGGRGHYEQYF
CDR3nt: TGTGCCAGCAGCTCCCCCTACGGAGGCGGGAGGGGCCACTACGAGCAGTACTTC

v_gene: TRBV29-1
j_gene: TRBJ1-2
d_gene: TRBD1
abundance: .
CDR3aa: CSVSSRWTGGGNYGYTF
CDR3nt: TGCAGCGTCTCCTCGAGATGGACAGGTGGCGGTAACTATGGCTACACCTTC

v_gene: TRBV28
j_gene: TRBJ2-5
d_gene: .
abundance: .
CDR3aa: CASSLSPGDSPWAQYF
CDR3nt: TGTGCCAGCAGTTTATCCCCGGGGGACTCCCCTTGGGCCCAGTACTTC

v_gene: TRBV16
j_gene: TRBJ2-2
d_gene: .
abundance: .
CDR3aa: CASSQMGGSYANTGELFF
CDR3nt: TGTGCCAGCAGCCAAATGGGAGGATCATACGCGAACACCGGGGAGCTGTTTTTT

v_gene: TRBV30
j_gene: TRBJ2-7
d_gene: .
abundance: .
CDR3aa: CALQVLTEYEQYF
CDR3nt: TGTGCCTTACAGGTCCTTACTGAATACGAGCAGTACTTC

v_gene: TRBV27
j_gene: TRBJ2-5
d_gene: .
abundance: .
CDR3aa: CASSLTQGRRETQYF
CDR3nt: TGTGCCAGCAGTTTAACACAGGGACGGAGAGAGACCCAGTACTTC

v_gene: TRBV7-9
j_gene: TRBJ2-5
d_gene: .
abundance: .
CDR3aa: CASSSLLQRAQETQYF
CDR3nt: TGTGCCAGCAGCTCCCTCCTACAGCGGGCGCAAGAGACCCAGTACTTC

v_gene: TRBV5-6
j_gene: TRBJ2-2
d_gene: .
abundance: .
CDR3aa: CAVSRAGEAGELFF
CDR3nt: TGTGCCGTGTCTAGGGCAGGGGAGGCCGGGGAGCTGTTTTTT

v_gene: TRBV27
j_gene: TRBJ2-1
d_gene: .
abundance: .
CDR3aa: CASSLLDEGNEQFF
CDR3nt: TGTGCCAGCAGTTTATTGGACGAAGGCAATGAGCAGTTCTTC

v_gene: TRBV6-5
j_gene: TRBJ1-1
d_gene: TRBD1
abundance: .
CDR3aa: CASSPWDSEAFF
CDR3nt: TGTGCCAGCAGTCCCTGGGACAGTGAAGCTTTCTTT

v_gene: TRBV27
j_gene: TRBJ2-7
d_gene: TRBD1
abundance: .
CDR3aa: CASSPTGQGTYEQYF
CDR3nt: TGTGCCAGCAGCCCCACGGGACAGGGCACCTACGAGCAGTACTTC

v_gene: TRBV7-2
j_gene: TRBJ2-1
d_gene: .
abundance: .
CDR3aa: CASSFLGANNEQFF
CDR3nt: TGTGCCAGCAGCTTTCTTGGAGCGAACAATGAGCAGTTCTTC

v_gene: TRBV5-1
j_gene: TRBJ2-1
d_gene: .
abundance: .
CDR3aa: CASSLGWGDRYNEQFF
CDR3nt: TGCGCCAGCAGCCTCGGTTGGGGGGATAGGTACAATGAGCAGTTCTTC

v_gene: TRBV6-5
j_gene: TRBJ2-2
d_gene: .
abundance: once
CDR3aa: CASSYSWSTGTGELFF
CDR3nt: TGTGCCAGCAGTTACTCGTGGAGCACTGGAACCGGGGAGCTGTTTTTT

v_gene: TRBV7-2
j_gene: TRBJ2-7
d_gene: .
abundance: .
CDR3aa: CASSSGSLYKRQYF
CDR3nt: TGTGCCAGCAGCTCCGGTTCTCTCTATAAACGGCAGTACTTC

v_gene: TRBV5-6
j_gene: TRBJ2-1
d_gene: TRBD2
abundance: .
CDR3aa: CASSVGLGYNEQFF
CDR3nt: TGTGCCAGCAGCGTTGGACTAGGCTACAATGAGCAGTTCTTC

v_gene: TRBV5-1
j_gene: TRBJ2-7
d_gene: TRBD1
abundance: once
CDR3aa: CASSLDRGTVRHYEQYF
CDR3nt: TGCGCCAGCAGCTTGGACAGGGGCACGGTACGACACTACGAGCAGTACTTC

v_gene: TRBV27
j_gene: TRBJ2-7
d_gene: TRBD2
abundance: .
CDR3aa: CASSLGSRGFLYEQYF
CDR3nt: TGTGCCAGCAGTTTAGGTTCGCGGGGGTTTTTATACGAGCAGTACTTC

v_gene: TRBV30
j_gene: TRBJ2-7
d_gene: .
abundance: .
CDR3aa: CAWSVGQMTYEQYF
CDR3nt: TGTGCCTGGAGTGTTGGGCAGATGACCTACGAGCAGTACTTC

v_gene: TRBV6-5
j_gene: TRBJ2-7
d_gene: TRBD2
abundance: once
CDR3aa: CATSPAGEYEQYF
CDR3nt: TGTGCCACCTCTCCAGCGGGAGAGTACGAGCAGTACTTC

v_gene: TRBV9
j_gene: TRBJ2-6
d_gene: .
abundance: .
CDR3aa: CASSPPRANVLTF
CDR3nt: TGTGCCAGCAGCCCCCCGCGGGCCAACGTCCTGACTTTC

v_gene: TRBV29-1
j_gene: TRBJ2-1
d_gene: .
abundance: .
CDR3aa: CSVDPASSYNEQFF
CDR3nt: TGCAGCGTTGATCCGGCCAGCTCCTACAATGAGCAGTTCTTC

v_gene: TRBV7-3
j_gene: TRBJ2-7
d_gene: .
abundance: .
CDR3aa: CASSQTTVPHEQYF
CDR3nt: TGTGCCAGCAGCCAAACGACAGTTCCCCACGAGCAGTACTTC

v_gene: TRBV5-6
j_gene: TRBJ2-1
d_gene: .
abundance: .
CDR3aa: CASSLTDWRSEQFF
CDR3nt: TGTGCCAGCAGCTTGACGGACTGGAGGAGTGAGCAGTTCTTC

v_gene: TRBV27
j_gene: TRBJ2-2
d_gene: .
abundance: .
CDR3aa: CASRDDINTGELFF
CDR3nt: TGTGCCAGCCGGGATGACATAAACACCGGGGAGCTGTTTTTT

v_gene: TRBV29-1
j_gene: TRBJ2-3
d_gene: .
abundance: .
CDR3aa: CSVMDLGGTDTQYF
CDR3nt: TGCAGCGTTATGGACCTAGGGGGCACAGATACGCAGTATTTT

v_gene: TRBV4-1
j_gene: TRBJ2-4
d_gene: .
abundance: .
CDR3aa: CASSQEGIVNQYF
CDR3nt: TGCGCCAGCAGCCAAGAGGGGATAGTTAATCAGTACTTC

v_gene: TRBV19
j_gene: TRBJ2-2
d_gene: .
abundance: .
CDR3aa: CASSIEVSSTGELFF
CDR3nt: TGTGCCAGTAGTATCGAGGTTAGCAGCACCGGGGAGCTGTTTTTT

v_gene: TRBV7-2
j_gene: TRBJ1-2
d_gene: TRBD1
abundance: .
CDR3aa: CASSLARQGAHYGYTF
CDR3nt: TGTGCCAGCAGCTTAGCGCGTCAGGGGGCCCACTATGGCTACACCTTC

v_gene: TRBV7-3
j_gene: TRBJ2-7
d_gene: TRBD1
abundance: .
CDR3aa: CASSLYPGQGYEQYF
CDR3nt: TGTGCCAGCAGCTTATACCCGGGACAGGGGTACGAGCAGTACTTC

v_gene: TRBV10-1
j_gene: TRBJ2-1
d_gene: .
abundance: .
CDR3aa: CASSESGSGEYEQFF
CDR3nt: TGCGCCAGCAGTGAGTCGGGTTCAGGGGAATATGAGCAGTTCTTC

v_gene: TRBV7-6
j_gene: TRBJ2-2
d_gene: .
abundance: .
CDR3aa: CASSSDLAGELFF
CDR3nt: TGTGCCAGCAGCTCAGATTTGGCCGGGGAGCTGTTTTTT

v_gene: TRBV7-2
j_gene: TRBJ2-7
d_gene: .
abundance: .
CDR3aa: CASSLNLALYEQYF
CDR3nt: TGTGCCAGCAGCTTAAACCTTGCCCTCTACGAGCAGTACTTC

v_gene: TRBV27
j_gene: TRBJ1-5
d_gene: TRBD1
abundance: .
CDR3aa: CASSLQGANQPQHF
CDR3nt: TGTGCCAGCAGTTTACAGGGGGCTAATCAGCCCCAGCATTTT

v_gene: TRBV19
j_gene: TRBJ1-1
d_gene: .
abundance: .
CDR3aa: CASSASLNTEAFF
CDR3nt: TGTGCCAGTAGTGCCTCACTGAACACTGAAGCTTTCTTT

v_gene: TRBV27
j_gene: TRBJ1-2
d_gene: .
abundance: .
CDR3aa: CASLPTGRGYGYTF
CDR3nt: TGTGCCAGCTTGCCCACGGGCCGAGGCTATGGCTACACCTTC

v_gene: TRBV7-3
j_gene: TRBJ2-1
d_gene: TRBD2
abundance: .
CDR3aa: CASSSTGTRGEQFF
CDR3nt: TGTGCCAGCAGCTCTACCGGGACTAGAGGTGAGCAGTTCTTC

v_gene: TRBV5-6
j_gene: TRBJ2-7
d_gene: .
abundance: once
CDR3aa: CASSLVPSYEQYF
CDR3nt: TGTGCCAGCAGCTTGGTTCCATCCTACGAGCAGTACTTC